The 11 T cell receptor beta chains given below trace back to one sample, sequenced in a study of OX40 agonist ivuxolimab in advanced cancers. The library was produced with the immunoSEQ multiplex PCR assay. The clones in this table, taken by TCRdb from immuneACCESS, are in-frame only. Not every clone is retained; where verified, under half of the shortfall comes from an unresolved V gene, and the cause of the rest is unknown. The sample has roughly 76,000 clones on record, 91% of them singletons. 2.3% of the sample belongs to the ten largest clones. This specimen consisted of CD4+ or CD8+ T cells sorted from blood, obtained in a trial of the OX40 agonist ivuxolimab. The receptors were gathered from an adult with an advanced solid tumor such as melanoma, head and neck, liver or kidney cancer.

The chain has TRBV28 and TRBJ2-3; a possible D gene is TRBD2 (5 bases). The germline gives CDR1 MDHEN, CDR2 SYDVKM. This CDR3 has 15 amino acids. The CDR3 bases are TGTGTTCCCCGGTGGGGAAGGAGGAGGCCAGATACGCAGTATTTT. It translates to CVPRWGRRRPDTQYF. The full variable domain, completed using reference TRBV28 and TRBJ2-3, is DVKVTQSSRYLVKRTGEKVFLECVQDMDHENMFWYRQDPGLGLRLIYFSYDVKMKEKGDIPEGYSVSREKKERFSLILESASTNQTSMYLCVPRWGRRRPDTQYFGPGTRLTVL.

The chain couples TRBV7-9 to TRBJ2-3; D remains ambiguous. Trimming removed 3 bases at V and 7 bases at J, with 5 bases between. There are 11 residues in the CDR3. Germline CDR1 reads SEHNR; CDR2 reads FQNEAQ (reference sequence). The CDR3 spells CASSLPNTQYF. Here the CDR3 DNA reads TGTGCCAGCAGCTTGCCCAATACGCAGTATTTT.

About this clone: At one end, the junction sequence differs from germline, possibly due to a read error. V gene TRBV7-7 combines with J gene TRBJ2-5; perhaps D is TRBD1 or TRBD2 (6 bases each). The CDR3 covers 12 residues. The germline V gene encodes CDR1 SSHAT and CDR2 FNYEAQ (reference sequence). This CDR3 is CASRGSGETQYF. In DNA, the CDR3 is TGTGCTAGCAGGGGTAGCGGAGAGACCCAGTACTTC.

The CDR3 loop reads CASSRRVGYEQYF. As DNA, the CDR3 is TGTGCCAGCAGTCGGAGGGTGGGCTACGAGCAGTACTTC. The chain recombines TRBV27 with TRBJ2-7; D perhaps matches TRBD2 (6 bases). Germline V gives CDR1 MNHEY, CDR2 SMNVEV (reference sequence). This CDR3 has 13 amino acids. V was trimmed by 5 bases and J by 3 bases, leaving 11 bases between them.

This clone was recorded only once. The same CDR3 also results from other DNA sequences found in this sample. This rearrangement joins TRBV19 to TRBJ2-7; possibly TRBD1 for D (5 bases). The CDR3 contains 13 residues. Germline V gives CDR1 LNHDA, CDR2 SQIVND (reference sequence). The V and J ends lost 3 bases and 1 base respectively, with 7 bases between them. Here the CDR3 reads CASSIKGSYEQYF. CDR3 coding DNA: TGTGCCAGTAGTATCAAGGGGTCCTACGAGCAGTACTTC.

The chain couples TRBV5-4 to TRBJ2-3; 11 nucleotides align to TRBD2. CDR3 size: 16 residues. Germline V gene data show CDR1 as SGHNT and CDR2 as YYREEE (reference sequence). V lost 4 bases and J lost 2; bases outside the gene matches: 6. The CDR3 sequence: CASSGLAGGTTDTQYF. Here the CDR3 DNA reads TGTGCCAGCAGCGGATTAGCGGGAGGGACCACAGATACGCAGTATTTT.

The chain combines TRBV5-1 with TRBJ1-5, with D possibly being TRBD1 (5 bases). Germline CDR1 is SGHRS and CDR2 is YFSETQ. The CDR3 sequence is 14 residues long. The V end was cut by 1 base, the J end by 6 bases, with 11 bases between. CDR3: CASSLSGGSQPQHF. Here the CDR3 DNA reads TGCGCCAGCAGCTTGTCCGGGGGGAGTCAGCCCCAGCATTTT.

The rearrangement links TRBV10-3 to TRBJ2-1; 11 bases fit TRBD1. This CDR3 contains 14 residues. V dropped 5 bases and J dropped 8; count of bases not matched to a gene: 5. CDR1 ENHRY and CDR2 SYGVKD come from the germline V gene. Here the CDR3 reads CAISLGQGAYEQFF. In DNA, the CDR3 is TGTGCCATCAGTCTCGGACAGGGGGCGTATGAGCAGTTCTTC.

J is TRBJ2-7 and V is TRBV28; 10 nucleotides align to TRBD2. From germline, CDR1 is MDHEN and CDR2 SYDVKM. The CDR3 consists of 13 residues. V was clipped by 8 bases and J by 5 bases; unmatched bases: 6. CDR3 region: CASEAGGPHEQYF. The CDR3 nucleotides are TGTGCCAGCGAAGCGGGAGGGCCCCACGAGCAGTACTTC.

This chain links TRBV7-9 with TRBJ2-1, with 12 bases that match TRBD2. The CDR3 runs 15 residues. Losses at the gene ends were 4 bases for V and 9 bases for J; bases not matched to a gene: 7. Germline V gives CDR1 SEHNR, CDR2 FQNEAQ (reference sequence). CDR3 bases: TGTGCCAGCAGCTCCGGGACTAGCGGGTACCTTGAGCAGTTCTTC. Translation: CASSSGTSGYLEQFF. The entire variable domain, with the rest obtained from reference TRBV7-9 and TRBJ2-1, is as follows: DTGVSQNPRHKITKRGQNVTFRCDPISEHNRLYWYRQTLGQGPEFLTYFQNEAQLEKSRLLSDRFSAERPKGSFSTLEIQRTEQGDSAMYLCASSSGTSGYLEQFFGPGTRLTVL.

The chain combines TRBV29-1 with TRBJ1-5; D is possibly TRBD1 (5 bases). CDR1 is SQVTM, CDR2 ANQGSEA, per germline. Trimming removed 5 bases at V and 1 base at J, with 12 bases between. The CDR3 has 14 amino acids. CDR3: CSVSQGVSNQPQHF. The DNA of the CDR3 is TGCAGCGTTTCCCAGGGAGTGAGCAATCAGCCCCAGCATTTT.